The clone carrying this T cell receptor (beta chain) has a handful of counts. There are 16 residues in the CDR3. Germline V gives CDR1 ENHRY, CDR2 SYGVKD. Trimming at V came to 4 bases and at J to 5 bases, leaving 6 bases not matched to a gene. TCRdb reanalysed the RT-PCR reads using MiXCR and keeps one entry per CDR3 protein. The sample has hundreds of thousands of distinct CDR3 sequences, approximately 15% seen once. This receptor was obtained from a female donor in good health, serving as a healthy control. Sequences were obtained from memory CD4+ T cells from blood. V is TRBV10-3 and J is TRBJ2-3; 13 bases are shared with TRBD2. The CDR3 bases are TGTGCCATCAGTGCCGGGACTAGCGGGATGGGAGATACGCAGTATTTT. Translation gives CAISAGTSGMGDTQYF.